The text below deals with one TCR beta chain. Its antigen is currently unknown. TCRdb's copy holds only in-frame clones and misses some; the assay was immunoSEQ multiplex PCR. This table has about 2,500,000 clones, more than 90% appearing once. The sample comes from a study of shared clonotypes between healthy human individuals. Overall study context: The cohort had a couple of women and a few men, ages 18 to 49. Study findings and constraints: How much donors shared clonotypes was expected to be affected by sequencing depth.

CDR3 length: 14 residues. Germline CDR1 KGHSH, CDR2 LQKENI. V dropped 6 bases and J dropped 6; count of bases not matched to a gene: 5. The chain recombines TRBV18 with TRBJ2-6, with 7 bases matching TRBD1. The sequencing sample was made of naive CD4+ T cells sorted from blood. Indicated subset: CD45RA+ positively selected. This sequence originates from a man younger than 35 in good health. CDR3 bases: TGTGCCAGCTCCGACAGGGTGACGGCCAACGTCCTGACTTTC. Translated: CASSDRVTANVLTF.